This TCR beta chain was sequenced in a study of T-cell memory formation after mild COVID-19 (dated by TCRdb to the early 2020s). Regarding the study in general: Most TCR sequence clusters were specific to one of the two donors. In a couple of donors, T-cell clones that expanded and contracted after mild COVID-19 were followed by sequencing TCRalpha and TCRbeta repertoires longitudinally. The cohort comprised two young, previously healthy adult volunteers, one female and one male. The investigation overall reported the following: Contracting CD4+ clones were located mainly in the CM and EM memory subsets, whereas CD8+ clones were found to be enriched in EMRA. SARS-CoV-2 specificity of the second-wave clones peaking on day 37 was not confirmed. Some responding clones were detected in pre-infection memory, which suggested that pre-existing cross-reactive memory T cells had joined the SARS-CoV-2 response. Clones contracting from day 15 to 85 had balanced CD4/CD8 phenotypes, while a second wave expanding from day 15 to 37 was biased towards CD4+. The study included only a couple of mild cases, and larger cohorts that include severe cases with pre-infection samples were judged to be necessary.

PBMCs were isolated by Ficoll-Paque density gradient centrifugation. The sequencer listed for this sample is Illumina NovaSeq 6000. TCRalpha and TCRbeta cDNA libraries were constructed by 5'RACE with constant-segment primers, with sample barcodes and unique molecular identifiers being introduced. Trizol reagent was used to extract RNA from every sample. Amplification of the libraries took two PCR steps, and the second step added a second sample barcode plus Illumina TruSeq adapters. Sequencing of the libraries was done on an Illumina NovaSeq, producing 2 x 150 bp paired-end reads. The authors' pipeline ran thus. Reads were demultiplexed and collapsed into UMI-guided consensus sequences with migec v1.2.7. Using mixcr v2.1.11, UMI consensuses were aligned to TRA and TRB V and J templates and then assembled into clonotypes. Clonotypes were classified as expanded or contracted when called significant by both edgeR and NoisET, with noise models trained on biological replicates. For edgeR calls, the thresholds were a false discovery rate-adjusted p below 0.01 and a log2 fold-change of 1. PCA with hierarchical clustering of max-normalized trajectories of the 1000 most abundant clonotypes was used as exploratory dynamics analysis. Each responding clone was given a CD4 or CD8 phenotype based on the CD4+ and CD8+ repertoires, which had been sequenced separately. Clones were called with MiXCR by TCRdb after fastp trimmed the public reads at Q25, and only in-frame beta chains were retained. Entries are consolidated by CDR3 protein sequence, retaining the most common genes and DNA. In this record, the V and J calls reflect TCRdb's handling and not the investigators' own analysis. Recorded for this sample are hundreds of thousands of distinct CDR3 sequences; more than 20% of them occurred a single time. The ten top clones hold under 15% of the sample.

This clonotype was observed a handful of times. The antigen this receptor binds is unknown. Base qualities are not provided; no much larger clone lies one nucleotide away. The sequenced material came from PBMCs or a T cell subset sorted from them (not recorded which). This TCR derives from an adult woman who had mild COVID-19 (a few samples of this study predate the infection). The sample titles of this study are shuffled in the database, so cell type and time point are left out; the donor was told from shared clones.

The nucleotide sequence reads TGTGCCAGCCGACTGGGTAATTCACCCCTCCACTTT. The encoded protein is CASRLGNSPLHF. The chain links TRBV27 with TRBJ1-6, with the D gene not confidently named. CDR1 MNHEY and CDR2 SMNVEV were looked up in the germline V gene (reference sequence). The junction shows trimming of 8 bases on V and 6 bases on J, plus 8 bases between the germline ends. Reading from cysteine to phenylalanine, the CDR3 counts 12 amino acids. Only the CDR3 region is kept as DNA, spanning 36 bases read in frame from base 1.